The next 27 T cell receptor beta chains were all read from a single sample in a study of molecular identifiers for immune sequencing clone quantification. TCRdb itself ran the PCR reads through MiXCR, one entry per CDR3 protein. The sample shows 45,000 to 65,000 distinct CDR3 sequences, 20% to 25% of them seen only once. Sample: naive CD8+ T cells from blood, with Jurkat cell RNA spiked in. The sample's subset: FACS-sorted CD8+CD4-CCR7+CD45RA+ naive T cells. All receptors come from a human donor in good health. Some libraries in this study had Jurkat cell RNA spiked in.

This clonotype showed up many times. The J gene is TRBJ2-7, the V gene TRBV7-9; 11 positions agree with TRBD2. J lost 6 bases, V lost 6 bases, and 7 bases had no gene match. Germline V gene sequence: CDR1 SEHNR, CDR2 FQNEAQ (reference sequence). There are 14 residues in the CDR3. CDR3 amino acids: CASRPTSGEAEQYF. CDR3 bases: TGTGCCAGCAGACCGACTAGCGGGGAGGCCGAGCAGTACTTC.

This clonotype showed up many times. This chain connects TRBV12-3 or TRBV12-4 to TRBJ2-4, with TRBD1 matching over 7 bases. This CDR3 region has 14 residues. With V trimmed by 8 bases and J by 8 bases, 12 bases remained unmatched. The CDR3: CASGSKGAGDIQYF. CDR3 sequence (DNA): TGTGCCAGCGGCTCTAAGGGGGCTGGCGACATTCAGTACTTC.

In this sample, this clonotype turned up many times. The CDR3 here is CASSPKTSHEQYF. For the CDR3, the DNA is TGTGCCAGCAGCCCAAAGACTAGCCACGAGCAGTACTTC. This sequence joins TRBV7-9 and TRBJ2-7; 7 nucleotides match TRBD2. Germline V lookup: CDR1 SEHNR, CDR2 FQNEAQ (reference sequence). The CDR3 contains 13 residues. Trimming at V came to 5 bases and at J to 5 bases, leaving 6 bases not matched to a gene.

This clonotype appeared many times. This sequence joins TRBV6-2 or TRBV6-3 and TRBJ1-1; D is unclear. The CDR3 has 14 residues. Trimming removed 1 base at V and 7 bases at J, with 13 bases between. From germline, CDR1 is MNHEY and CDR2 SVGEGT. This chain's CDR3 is CASSYYPGGDEAFF. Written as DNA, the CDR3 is TGTGCCAGCAGTTACTATCCCGGAGGAGATGAAGCTTTCTTT.

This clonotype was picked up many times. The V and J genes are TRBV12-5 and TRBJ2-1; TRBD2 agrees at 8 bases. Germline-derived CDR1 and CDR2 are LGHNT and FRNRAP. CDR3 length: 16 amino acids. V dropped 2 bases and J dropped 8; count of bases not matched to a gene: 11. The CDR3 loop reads CASGLLTGTRGYEQFF. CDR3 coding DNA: TGTGCTAGTGGTTTGCTGACCGGGACTAGGGGGTATGAGCAGTTCTTC.

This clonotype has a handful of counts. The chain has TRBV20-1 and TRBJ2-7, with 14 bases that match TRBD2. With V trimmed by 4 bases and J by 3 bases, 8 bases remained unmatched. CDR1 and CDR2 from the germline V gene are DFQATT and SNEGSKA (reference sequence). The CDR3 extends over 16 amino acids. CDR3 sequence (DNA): TGCAGTGCTAAAGGACTAGCGGGAGGTCCCGACTACGAGCAGTACTTC. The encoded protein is CSAKGLAGGPDYEQYF.

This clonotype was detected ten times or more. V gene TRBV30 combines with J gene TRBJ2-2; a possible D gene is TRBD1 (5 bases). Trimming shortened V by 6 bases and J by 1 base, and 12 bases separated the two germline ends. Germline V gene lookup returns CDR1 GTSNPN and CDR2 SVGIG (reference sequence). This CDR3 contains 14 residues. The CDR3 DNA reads TGTGCCTGCGAATTGGGGCAGAACACCGGGGAGCTGTTTTTT. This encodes CACELGQNTGELFF.

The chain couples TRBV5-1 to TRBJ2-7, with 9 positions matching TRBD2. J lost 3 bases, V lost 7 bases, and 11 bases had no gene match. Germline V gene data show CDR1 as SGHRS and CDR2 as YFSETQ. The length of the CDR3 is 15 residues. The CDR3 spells CASRYTLAGNYEQYF. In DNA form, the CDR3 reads TGCGCCAGCCGCTACACACTAGCGGGCAACTACGAGCAGTACTTC.

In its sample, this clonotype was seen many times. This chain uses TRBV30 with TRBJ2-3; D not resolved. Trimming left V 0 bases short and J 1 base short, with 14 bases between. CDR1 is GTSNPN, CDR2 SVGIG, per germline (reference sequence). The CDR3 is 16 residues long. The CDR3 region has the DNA TGTGCCTGGAGTGTACTTGTGGGGTCCCGCACAGATACGCAGTATTTT. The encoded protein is CAWSVLVGSRTDTQYF.

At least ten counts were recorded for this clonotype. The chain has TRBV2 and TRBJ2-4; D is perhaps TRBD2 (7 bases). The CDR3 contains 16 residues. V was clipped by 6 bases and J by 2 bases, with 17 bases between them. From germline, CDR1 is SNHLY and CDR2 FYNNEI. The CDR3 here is CASRAMGGAPKNIQYF. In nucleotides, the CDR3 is TGTGCCAGCAGGGCTATGGGGGGGGCTCCCAAAAACATTCAGTACTTC.

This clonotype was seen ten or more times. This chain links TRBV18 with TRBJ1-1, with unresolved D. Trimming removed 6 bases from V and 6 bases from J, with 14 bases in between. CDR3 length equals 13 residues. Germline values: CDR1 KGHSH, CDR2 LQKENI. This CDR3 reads CASSLGKTSEAFF. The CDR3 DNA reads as TGTGCCAGCTCCCTGGGGAAGACCTCTGAAGCTTTCTTT.

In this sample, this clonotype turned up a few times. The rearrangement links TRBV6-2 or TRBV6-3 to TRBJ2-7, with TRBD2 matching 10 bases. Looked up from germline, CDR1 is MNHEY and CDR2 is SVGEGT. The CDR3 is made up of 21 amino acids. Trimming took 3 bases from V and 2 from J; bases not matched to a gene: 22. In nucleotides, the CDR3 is TGTGCCAGCAGTTATCTAGCGGGAGAAGCTAACCCGGTGTACCTACCCTACGAGCAGTACTTC. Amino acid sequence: CASSYLAGEANPVYLPYEQYF.

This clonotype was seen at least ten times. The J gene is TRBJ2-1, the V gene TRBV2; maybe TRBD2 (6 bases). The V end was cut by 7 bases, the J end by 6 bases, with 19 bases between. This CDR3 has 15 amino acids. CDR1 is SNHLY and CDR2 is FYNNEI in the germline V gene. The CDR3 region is CASIRNLADTNEQFF. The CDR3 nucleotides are TGTGCCAGCATTAGGAACTTAGCGGATACCAATGAGCAGTTCTTC.

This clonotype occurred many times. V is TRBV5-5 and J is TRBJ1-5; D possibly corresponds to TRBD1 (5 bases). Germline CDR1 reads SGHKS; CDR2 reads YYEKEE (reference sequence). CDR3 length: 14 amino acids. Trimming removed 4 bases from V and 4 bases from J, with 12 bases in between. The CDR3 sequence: CASSPGTVNQPQHF. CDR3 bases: TGTGCCAGCAGCCCCGGGACGGTGAATCAGCCCCAGCATTTT.

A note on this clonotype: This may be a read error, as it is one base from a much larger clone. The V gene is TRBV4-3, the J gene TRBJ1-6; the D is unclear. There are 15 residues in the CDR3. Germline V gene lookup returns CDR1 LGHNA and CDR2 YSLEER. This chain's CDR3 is CASRTVNSYYSPLHF. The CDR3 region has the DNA TGCGCCAGCCGGACCGTTAACTCCTATTATTCACCCCTCCACTTT.

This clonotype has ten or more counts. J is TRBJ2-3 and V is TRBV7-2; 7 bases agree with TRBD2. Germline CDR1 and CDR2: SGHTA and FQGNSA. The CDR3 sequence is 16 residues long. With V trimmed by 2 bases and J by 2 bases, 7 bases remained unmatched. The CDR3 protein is CASSLLPGGATDTQYF. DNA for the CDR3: TGTGCCAGCAGCTTACTCCCGGGGGGTGCCACAGATACGCAGTATTTT.

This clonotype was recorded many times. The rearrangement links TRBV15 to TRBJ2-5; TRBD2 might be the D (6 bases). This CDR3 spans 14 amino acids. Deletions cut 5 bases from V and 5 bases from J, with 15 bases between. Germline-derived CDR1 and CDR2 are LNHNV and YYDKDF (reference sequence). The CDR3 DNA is TGTGCCACCAGCCCGAGACGGGGGAGGGAGACCCAGTACTTC. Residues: CATSPRRGRETQYF.

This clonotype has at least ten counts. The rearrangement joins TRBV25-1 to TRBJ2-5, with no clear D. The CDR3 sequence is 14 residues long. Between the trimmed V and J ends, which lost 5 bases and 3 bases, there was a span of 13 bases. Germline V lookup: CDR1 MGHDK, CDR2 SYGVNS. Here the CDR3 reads CASSKSDAKETQYF. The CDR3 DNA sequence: TGTGCCAGCAGTAAATCCGATGCAAAAGAGACCCAGTACTTC.

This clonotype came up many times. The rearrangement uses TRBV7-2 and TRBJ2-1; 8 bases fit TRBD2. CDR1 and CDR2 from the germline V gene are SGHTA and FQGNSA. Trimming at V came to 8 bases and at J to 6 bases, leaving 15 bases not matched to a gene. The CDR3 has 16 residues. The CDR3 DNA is TGTGCCAGCCAATATATAGGGGGGGGGACTAGCAATGAGCAGTTCTTC. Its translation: CASQYIGGGTSNEQFF. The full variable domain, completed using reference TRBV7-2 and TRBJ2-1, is GAGVSQSPSNKVTEKGKDVELRCDPISGHTALYWYRQSLGQGLEFLIYFQGNSAPDKSGLPSDRFSAERTGGSVSTLTIQRTQQEDSAVYLCASQYIGGGTSNEQFFGPGTRLTVL.

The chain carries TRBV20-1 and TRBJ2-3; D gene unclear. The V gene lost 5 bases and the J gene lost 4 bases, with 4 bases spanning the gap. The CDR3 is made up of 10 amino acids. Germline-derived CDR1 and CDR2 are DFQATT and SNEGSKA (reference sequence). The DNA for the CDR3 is TGCAGTGCTGTCGCAGATACGCAGTATTTT. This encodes CSAVADTQYF.

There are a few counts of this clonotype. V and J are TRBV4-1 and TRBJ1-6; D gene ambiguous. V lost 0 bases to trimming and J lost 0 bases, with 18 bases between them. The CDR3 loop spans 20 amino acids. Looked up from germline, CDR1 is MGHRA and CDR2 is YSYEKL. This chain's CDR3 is CASSQDGVMSGDSYNSPLHF. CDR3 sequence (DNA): TGCGCCAGCAGCCAAGATGGAGTCATGTCCGGGGACTCCTATAATTCACCCCTCCACTTT.

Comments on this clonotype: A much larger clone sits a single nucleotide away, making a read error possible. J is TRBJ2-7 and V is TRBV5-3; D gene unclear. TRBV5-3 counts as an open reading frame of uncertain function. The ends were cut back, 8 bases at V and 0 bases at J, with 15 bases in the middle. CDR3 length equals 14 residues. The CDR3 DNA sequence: TGTGCCAGCTCCGCGAGTGAGAGCTCCTACGAGCAGTACTTC. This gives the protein CASSASESSYEQYF.

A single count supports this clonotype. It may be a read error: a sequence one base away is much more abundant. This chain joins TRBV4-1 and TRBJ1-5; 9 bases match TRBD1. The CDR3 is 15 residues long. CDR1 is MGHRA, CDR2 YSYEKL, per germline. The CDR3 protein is CASSPTDRGNQPRHF. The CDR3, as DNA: TGCGCCAGCAGCCCGACGGACAGGGGCAATCAGCCCCGGCATTTT.

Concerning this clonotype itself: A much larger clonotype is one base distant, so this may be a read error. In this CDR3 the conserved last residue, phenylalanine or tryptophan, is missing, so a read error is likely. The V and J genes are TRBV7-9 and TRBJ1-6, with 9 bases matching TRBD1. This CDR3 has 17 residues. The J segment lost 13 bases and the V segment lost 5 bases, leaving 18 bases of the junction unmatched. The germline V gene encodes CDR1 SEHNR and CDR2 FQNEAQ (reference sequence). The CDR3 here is CASSPRTGETRGDPLHI. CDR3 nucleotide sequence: TGTGCCAGCAGCCCCCGGACAGGGGAAACGCGCGGCGATCCCCTCCACATT.

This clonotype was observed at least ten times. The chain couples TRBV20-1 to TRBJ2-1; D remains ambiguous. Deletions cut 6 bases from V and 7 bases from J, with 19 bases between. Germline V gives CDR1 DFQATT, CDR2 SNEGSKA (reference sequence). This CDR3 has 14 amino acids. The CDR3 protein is CSAPMSFIGNEQFF. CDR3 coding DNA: TGCAGTGCCCCCATGAGCTTTATCGGGAATGAGCAGTTCTTC.

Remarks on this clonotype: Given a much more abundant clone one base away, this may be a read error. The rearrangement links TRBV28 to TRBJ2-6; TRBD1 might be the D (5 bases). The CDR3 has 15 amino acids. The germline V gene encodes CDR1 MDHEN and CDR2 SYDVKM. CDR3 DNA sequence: TGTGTCAGCAGTCCCCGGACAACGTTGGCCAACGTCCTGACTTTC. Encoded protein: CVSSPRTTLANVLTF.

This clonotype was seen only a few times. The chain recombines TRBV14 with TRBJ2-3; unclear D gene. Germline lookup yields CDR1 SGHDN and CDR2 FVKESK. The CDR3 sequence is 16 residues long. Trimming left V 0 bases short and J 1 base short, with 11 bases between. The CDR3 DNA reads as TGTGCCAGCAGCCAAGATCCGGATGGGGGCACAGATACGCAGTATTTT. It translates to CASSQDPDGGTDTQYF.